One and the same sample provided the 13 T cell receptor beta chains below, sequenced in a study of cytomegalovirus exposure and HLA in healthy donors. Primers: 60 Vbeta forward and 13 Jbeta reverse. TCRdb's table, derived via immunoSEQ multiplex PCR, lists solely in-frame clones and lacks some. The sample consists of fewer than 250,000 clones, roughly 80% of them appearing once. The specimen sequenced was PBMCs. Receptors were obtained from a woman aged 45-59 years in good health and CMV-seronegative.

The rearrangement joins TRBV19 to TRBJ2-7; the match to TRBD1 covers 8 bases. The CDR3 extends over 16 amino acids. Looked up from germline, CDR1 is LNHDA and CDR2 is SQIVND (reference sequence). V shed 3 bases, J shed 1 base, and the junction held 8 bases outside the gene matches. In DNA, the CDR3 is TGTGCCAGTAGTATGGGGGACAGGACCTATTCCTACGAGCAGTACTTC. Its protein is CASSMGDRTYSYEQYF. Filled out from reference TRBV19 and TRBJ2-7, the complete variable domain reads DGGITQSPKYLFRKEGQNVTLSCEQNLNHDAMYWYRQDPGQGLRLIYYSQIVNDFQKGDIAEGYSVSREKKESFPLTVTSAQKNPTAFYLCASSMGDRTYSYEQYFGPGTRLTVT.

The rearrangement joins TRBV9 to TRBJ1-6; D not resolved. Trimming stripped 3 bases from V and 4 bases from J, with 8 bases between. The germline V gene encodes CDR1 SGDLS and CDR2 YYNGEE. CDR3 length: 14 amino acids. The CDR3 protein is CASSGREYNSPLHF. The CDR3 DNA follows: TGTGCCAGCAGCGGCCGGGAGTATAATTCACCCCTCCACTTT.

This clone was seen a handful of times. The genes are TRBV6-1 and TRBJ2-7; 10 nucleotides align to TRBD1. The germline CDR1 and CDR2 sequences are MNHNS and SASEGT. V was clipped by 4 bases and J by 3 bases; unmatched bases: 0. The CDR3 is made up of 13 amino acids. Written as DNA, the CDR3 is TGTGCCAGCAGTGGGACAGGGGGCTACGAGCAGTACTTC. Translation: CASSGTGGYEQYF.

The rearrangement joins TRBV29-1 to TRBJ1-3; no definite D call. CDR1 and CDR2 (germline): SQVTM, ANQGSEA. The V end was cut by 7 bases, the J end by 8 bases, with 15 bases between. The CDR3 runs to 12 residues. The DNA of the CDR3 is TGCAGCGCGCGGGGTGAGACGCACACCATATATTTT. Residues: CSARGETHTIYF.

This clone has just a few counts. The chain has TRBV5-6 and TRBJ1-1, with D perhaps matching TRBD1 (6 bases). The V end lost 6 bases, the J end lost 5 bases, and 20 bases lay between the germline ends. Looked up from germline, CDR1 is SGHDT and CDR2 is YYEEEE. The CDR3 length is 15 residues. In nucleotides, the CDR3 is TGTGCCAGCACCGCATCCAGGGGAGACGGGACTGAAGCTTTCTTT. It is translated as CASTASRGDGTEAFF.

CDR3 loop: CASNQAGEGPDTQYF. Here the CDR3 DNA reads TGTGCCAGCAACCAGGCGGGGGAAGGCCCAGATACGCAGTATTTT. The rearrangement links TRBV27 to TRBJ2-3; 7 nucleotides agree with TRBD2. With V trimmed by 7 bases and J by 4 bases, 11 bases remained unmatched. This CDR3 contains 15 residues. Germline CDR1 is MNHEY and CDR2 is SMNVEV (reference sequence).

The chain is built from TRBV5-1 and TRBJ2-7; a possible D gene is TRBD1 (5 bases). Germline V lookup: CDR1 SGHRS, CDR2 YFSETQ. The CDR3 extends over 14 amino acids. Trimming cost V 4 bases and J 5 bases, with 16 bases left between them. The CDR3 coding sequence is TGCGCCAGCAGCCCTCTGACAGAATTCCACGAGCAGTACTTC. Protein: CASSPLTEFHEQYF.

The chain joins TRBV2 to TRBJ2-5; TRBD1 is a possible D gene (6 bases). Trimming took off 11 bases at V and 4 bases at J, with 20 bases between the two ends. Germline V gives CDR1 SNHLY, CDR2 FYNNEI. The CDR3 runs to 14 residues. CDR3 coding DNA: TGTGCCTGCCTTGGGCAGGGGATTGCAGAGACCCAGTACTTC. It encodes CACLGQGIAETQYF.

This CDR3 is CASSIQGLPHQPQHF. In DNA, the CDR3 is TGTGCCAGTAGTATACAGGGGTTACCCCATCAGCCCCAGCATTTT. The genes are TRBV19 and TRBJ1-5; D is perhaps TRBD1 (6 bases). Germline V gene sequence: CDR1 LNHDA, CDR2 SQIVND (reference sequence). Trimming cost V 2 bases and J 5 bases, with 13 bases left between them. The CDR3 extends over 15 amino acids.

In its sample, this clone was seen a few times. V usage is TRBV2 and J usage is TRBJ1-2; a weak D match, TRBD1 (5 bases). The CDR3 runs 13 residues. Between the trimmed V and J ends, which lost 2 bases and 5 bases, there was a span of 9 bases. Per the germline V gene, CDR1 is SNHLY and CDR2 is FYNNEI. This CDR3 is CASSESRVYGYTF. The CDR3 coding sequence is TGTGCCAGCAGTGAAAGCAGGGTGTATGGCTACACCTTC.

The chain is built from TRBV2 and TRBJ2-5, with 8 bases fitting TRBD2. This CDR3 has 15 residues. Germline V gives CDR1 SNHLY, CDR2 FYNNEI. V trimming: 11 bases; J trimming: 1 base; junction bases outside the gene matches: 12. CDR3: CAGGLQGLVQETQYF. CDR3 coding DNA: TGTGCCGGCGGCTTACAGGGACTAGTCCAAGAGACCCAGTACTTC.

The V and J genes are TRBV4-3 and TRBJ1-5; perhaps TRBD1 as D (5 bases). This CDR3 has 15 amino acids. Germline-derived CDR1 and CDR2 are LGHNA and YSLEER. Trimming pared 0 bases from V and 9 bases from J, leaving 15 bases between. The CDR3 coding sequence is TGCGCCAGCAGCCAAGAGGCCGGGACTTTCCGGCCCCAGCATTTT. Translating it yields CASSQEAGTFRPQHF.

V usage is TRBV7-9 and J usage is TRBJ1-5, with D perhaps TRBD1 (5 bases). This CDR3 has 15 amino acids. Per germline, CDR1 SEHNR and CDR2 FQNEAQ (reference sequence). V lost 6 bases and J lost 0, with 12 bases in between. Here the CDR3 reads CASSSQENSNQPQHF. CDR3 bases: TGTGCCAGCAGTTCACAGGAGAATAGCAATCAGCCCCAGCATTTT.